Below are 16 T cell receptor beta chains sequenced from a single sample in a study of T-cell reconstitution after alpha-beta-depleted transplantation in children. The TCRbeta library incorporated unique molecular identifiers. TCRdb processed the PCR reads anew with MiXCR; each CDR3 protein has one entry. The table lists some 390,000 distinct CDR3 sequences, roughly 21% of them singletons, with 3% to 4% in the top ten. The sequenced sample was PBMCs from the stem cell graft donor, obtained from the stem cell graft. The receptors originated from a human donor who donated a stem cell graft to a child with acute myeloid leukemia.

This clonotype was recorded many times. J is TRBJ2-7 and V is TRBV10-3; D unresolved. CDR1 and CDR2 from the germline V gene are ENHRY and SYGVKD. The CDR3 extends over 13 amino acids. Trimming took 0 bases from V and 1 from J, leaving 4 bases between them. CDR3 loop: CAISESISYEQYF. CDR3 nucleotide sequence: TGTGCCATCAGTGAGTCGATATCCTACGAGCAGTACTTC.

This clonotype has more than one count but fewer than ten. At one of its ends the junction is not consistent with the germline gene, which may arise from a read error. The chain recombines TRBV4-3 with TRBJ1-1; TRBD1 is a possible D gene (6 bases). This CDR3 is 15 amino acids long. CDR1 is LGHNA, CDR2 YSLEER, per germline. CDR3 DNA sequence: TGCGCCAGCAGCCAAGAAGTCAGGGGCGCGGCTGATGCTTTCTTT. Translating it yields CASSQEVRGAADAFF.

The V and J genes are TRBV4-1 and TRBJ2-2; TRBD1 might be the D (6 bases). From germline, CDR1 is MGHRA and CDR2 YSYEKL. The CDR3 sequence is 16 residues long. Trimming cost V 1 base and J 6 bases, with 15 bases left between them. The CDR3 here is CASSQGRAGAPGELFF. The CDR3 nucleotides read TGCGCCAGCAGCCAAGGAAGGGCAGGGGCTCCCGGGGAGCTGTTTTTT.

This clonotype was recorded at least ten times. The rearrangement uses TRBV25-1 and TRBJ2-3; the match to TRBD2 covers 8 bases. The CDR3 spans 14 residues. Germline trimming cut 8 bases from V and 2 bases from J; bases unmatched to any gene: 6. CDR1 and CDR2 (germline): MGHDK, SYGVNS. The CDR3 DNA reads TGTGCCAGCGGTAGCGGGACCCTCACAGATACGCAGTATTTT. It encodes CASGSGTLTDTQYF.

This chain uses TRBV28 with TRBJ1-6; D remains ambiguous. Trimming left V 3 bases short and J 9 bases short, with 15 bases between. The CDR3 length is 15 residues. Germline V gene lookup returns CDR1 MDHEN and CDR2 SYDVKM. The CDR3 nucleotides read TGTGCCAGCAGTTTGGACCGATCTCCGGGTTCACCCCTCCACTTT. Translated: CASSLDRSPGSPLHF.

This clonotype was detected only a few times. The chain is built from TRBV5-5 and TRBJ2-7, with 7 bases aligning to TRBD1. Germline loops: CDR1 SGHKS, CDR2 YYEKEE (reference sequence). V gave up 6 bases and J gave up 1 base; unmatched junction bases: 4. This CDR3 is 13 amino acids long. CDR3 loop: CASIPGGSYEQYF. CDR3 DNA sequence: TGTGCCAGCATCCCAGGGGGTTCCTACGAGCAGTACTTC.

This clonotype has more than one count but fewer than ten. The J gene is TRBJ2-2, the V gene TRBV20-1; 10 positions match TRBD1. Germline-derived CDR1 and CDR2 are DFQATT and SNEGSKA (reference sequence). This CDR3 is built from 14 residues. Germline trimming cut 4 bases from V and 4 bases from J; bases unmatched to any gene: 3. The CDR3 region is CSATGTGVTGELFF. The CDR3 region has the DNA TGCAGTGCTACAGGGACAGGGGTCACCGGGGAGCTGTTTTTT.

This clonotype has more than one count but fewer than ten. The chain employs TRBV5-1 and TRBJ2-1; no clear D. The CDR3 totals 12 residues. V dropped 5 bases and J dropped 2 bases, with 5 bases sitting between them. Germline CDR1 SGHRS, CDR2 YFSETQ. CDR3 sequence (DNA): TGCGCCAGCAGGCTTGCCTACAATGAGCAGTTCTTC. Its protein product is CASRLAYNEQFF.

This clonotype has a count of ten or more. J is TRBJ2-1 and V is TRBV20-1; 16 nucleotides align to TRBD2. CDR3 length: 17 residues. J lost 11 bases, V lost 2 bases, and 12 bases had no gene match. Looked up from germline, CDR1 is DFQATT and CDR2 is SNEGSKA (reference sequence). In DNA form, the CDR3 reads TGCAGTGCTAGAACTCCGGGACTAGCGGGAGGGGGTAATCAGCAGTTCTTC. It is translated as CSARTPGLAGGGNQQFF.

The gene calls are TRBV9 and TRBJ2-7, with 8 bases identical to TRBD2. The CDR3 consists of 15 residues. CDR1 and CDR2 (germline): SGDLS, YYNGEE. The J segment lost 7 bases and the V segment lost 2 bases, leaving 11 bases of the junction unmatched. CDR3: CASSVERESPGEQYF. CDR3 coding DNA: TGTGCCAGCAGCGTTGAGCGGGAGTCTCCGGGGGAGCAGTACTTC. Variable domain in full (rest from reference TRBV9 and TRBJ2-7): DSGVTQTPKHLITATGQRVTLRCSPRSGDLSVYWYQQSLDQGLQFLIQYYNGEERAKGNILERFSAQQFPDLHSELNLSSLELGDSALYFCASSVERESPGEQYFGPGTRLTVT.

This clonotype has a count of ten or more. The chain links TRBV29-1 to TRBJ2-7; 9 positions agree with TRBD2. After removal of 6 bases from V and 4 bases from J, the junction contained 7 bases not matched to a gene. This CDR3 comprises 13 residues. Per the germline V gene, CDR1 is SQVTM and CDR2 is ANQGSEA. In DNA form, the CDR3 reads TGCAGCGTAAAAGGGCGGGAGGGATACGAGCAGTACTTC. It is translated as CSVKGREGYEQYF.

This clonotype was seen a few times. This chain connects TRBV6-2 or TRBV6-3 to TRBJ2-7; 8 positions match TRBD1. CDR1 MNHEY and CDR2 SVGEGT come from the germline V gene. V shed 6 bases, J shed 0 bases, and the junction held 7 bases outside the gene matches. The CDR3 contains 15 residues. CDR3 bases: TGTGCCAGCAGATTTGGACAGGGAAACTCCTACGAGCAGTACTTC. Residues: CASRFGQGNSYEQYF.

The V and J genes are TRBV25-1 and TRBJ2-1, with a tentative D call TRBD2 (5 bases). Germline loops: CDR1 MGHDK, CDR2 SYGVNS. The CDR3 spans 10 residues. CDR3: CATGLARQFF. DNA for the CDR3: TGTGCTACCGGGCTAGCTCGGCAGTTCTTC.

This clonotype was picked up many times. The CDR3 here is CATNNGVWADTQYF. CDR3 nucleotides: TGTGCCACGAATAACGGTGTGTGGGCAGATACGCAGTATTTT. This rearrangement joins TRBV4-2 to TRBJ2-3; no definite D call. This CDR3 spans 14 amino acids. The V end was cut by 10 bases, the J end by 4 bases, with 18 bases between. Germline V gene data show CDR1 as LGHNA and CDR2 as YNFKEQ.

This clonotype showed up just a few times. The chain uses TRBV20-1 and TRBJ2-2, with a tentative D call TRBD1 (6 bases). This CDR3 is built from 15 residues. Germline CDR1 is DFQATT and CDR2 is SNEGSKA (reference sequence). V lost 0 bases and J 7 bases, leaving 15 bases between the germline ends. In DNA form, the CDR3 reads TGCAGTGCTAGAGACACGATAAGGGGGAACGGGGAGCTGTTTTTT. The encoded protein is CSARDTIRGNGELFF.

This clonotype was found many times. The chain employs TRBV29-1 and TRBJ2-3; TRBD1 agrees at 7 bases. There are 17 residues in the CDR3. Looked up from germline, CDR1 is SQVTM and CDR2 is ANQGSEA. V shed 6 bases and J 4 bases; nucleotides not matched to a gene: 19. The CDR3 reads CSVRGGVPGGLSDTQYF. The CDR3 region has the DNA TGCAGCGTCCGAGGCGGTGTCCCAGGGGGTTTATCAGATACGCAGTATTTT.